Listed here is a single TCR beta chain. These data originate in a study of blood T cell repertoires in COVID-19. Study as a whole: There were acute and convalescent COVID-19 samples, and they came from the United States, Italy and Spain.

This CDR3 is built from 15 residues. Germline loops: CDR1 KGHDR, CDR2 SFDVKD. The V and J ends lost 4 bases and 8 bases, in that order; junction bases with no gene match: 9. TCRdb's table, derived via immunoSEQ multiplex PCR, lists solely in-frame clones and lacks some. The table has approximately 150,000 clones, 65% to 85% seen once. Material for sequencing was peripheral blood. This chain connects TRBV24-1 to TRBJ2-1; 8 positions match TRBD2. This sequence was found in a man aged 45 to 65 with active or convalescent COVID-19. CDR3 in DNA: TGTGCCACCAGTGACCCGGGACTAGGGTCCTATGAGCAGTTCTTC. Its translation is CATSDPGLGSYEQFF.